This entry concerns a single TCR beta chain. The antigen is unknown. This sample stems from a study of cytomegalovirus exposure and HLA in healthy donors. The CDR3 covers 11 residues. Trimming left V 2 bases short and J 7 bases short, with 3 bases between. From germline, CDR1 is KGHSY and CDR2 FQNENV. 13 Jbeta primers and 60 Vbeta primers were used for the PCR. The table came from immunoSEQ multiplex PCR; TCRdb's copy has only in-frame clones and leaves some out. The data contain about 190,000 clones, roughly 80% of them singletons. Findings of the study overall: V segments that were indistinguishable, TRBV6-2 and TRBV6-3 among them, were omitted from analysis.

Sequencing input: PBMCs. This TCR derives from a man aged 50 to 59 in good health and CMV-seronegative. The gene calls are TRBV16 and TRBJ1-5, with no clear D. Here the CDR3 reads CASSQGQPQHF. CDR3 sequence (DNA): TGTGCCAGCAGCCAAGGCCAGCCCCAGCATTTT. Supplemented by reference TRBV16 and TRBJ1-5, the full variable domain reads GEEVAQTPKHLVRGEGQKAKLYCAPIKGHSYVFWYQQVLKNEFKFLISFQNENVFDETGMPKERFSAKCLPNSPCSLEIQATKLEDSAVYFCASSQGQPQHFGDGTRLSIL.